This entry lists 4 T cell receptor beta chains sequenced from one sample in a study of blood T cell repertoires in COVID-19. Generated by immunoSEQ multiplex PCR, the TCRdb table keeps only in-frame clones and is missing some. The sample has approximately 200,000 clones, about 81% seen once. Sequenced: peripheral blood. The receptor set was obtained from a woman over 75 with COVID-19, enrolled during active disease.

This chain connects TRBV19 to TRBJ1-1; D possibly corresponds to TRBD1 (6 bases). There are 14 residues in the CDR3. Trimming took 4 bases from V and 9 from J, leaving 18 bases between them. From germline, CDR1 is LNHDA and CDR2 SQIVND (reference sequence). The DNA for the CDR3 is TGTGCCAGTAGTACCCATACAGGGATAGGAAAAGCTTTCTTT. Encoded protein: CASSTHTGIGKAFF.

Here the CDR3 DNA reads TGTGCCAGCAGCTTAGACCTCCTACTTAACACAGATACGCAGTATTTT. Encoded protein: CASSLDLLLNTDTQYF. V gene TRBV7-2 combines with J gene TRBJ2-3; D unclear. CDR1 and CDR2 (germline): SGHTA, FQGNSA. The CDR3 consists of 16 residues. Between the trimmed V and J ends, which lost 1 base and 2 bases, there was a span of 13 bases.

CDR3 protein: CATLFGTDPYEQYF. As DNA, the CDR3 is TGTGCCACCCTATTCGGGACAGACCCCTACGAGCAGTACTTC. The V call is TRBV6-5, the J call TRBJ2-7; TRBD1 aligns across 7 bases. V shed 10 bases, J shed 2 bases, and the junction held 11 bases outside the gene matches. The CDR3 contains 14 residues. Germline V gene data show CDR1 as MNHEY and CDR2 as SVGAGI.

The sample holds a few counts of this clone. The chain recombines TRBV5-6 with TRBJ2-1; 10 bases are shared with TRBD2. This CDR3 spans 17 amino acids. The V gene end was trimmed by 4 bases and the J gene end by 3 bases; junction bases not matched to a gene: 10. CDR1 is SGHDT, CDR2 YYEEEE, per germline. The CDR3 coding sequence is TGTGCCAGCAGCCCATCTAGCGGGAGTGGACGCTACAATGAGCAGTTCTTC. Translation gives CASSPSSGSGRYNEQFF.